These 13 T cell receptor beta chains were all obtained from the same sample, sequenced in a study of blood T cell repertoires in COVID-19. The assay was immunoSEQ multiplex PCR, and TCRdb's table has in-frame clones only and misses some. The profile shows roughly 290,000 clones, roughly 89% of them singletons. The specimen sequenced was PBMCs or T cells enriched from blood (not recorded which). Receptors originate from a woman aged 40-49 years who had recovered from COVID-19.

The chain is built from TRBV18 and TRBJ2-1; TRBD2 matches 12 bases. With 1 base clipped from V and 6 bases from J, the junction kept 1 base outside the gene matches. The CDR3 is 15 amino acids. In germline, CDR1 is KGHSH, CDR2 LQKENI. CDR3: CASSPRGLAGNEQFF. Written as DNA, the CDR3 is TGTGCCAGCTCACCACGGGGACTAGCGGGCAATGAGCAGTTCTTC.

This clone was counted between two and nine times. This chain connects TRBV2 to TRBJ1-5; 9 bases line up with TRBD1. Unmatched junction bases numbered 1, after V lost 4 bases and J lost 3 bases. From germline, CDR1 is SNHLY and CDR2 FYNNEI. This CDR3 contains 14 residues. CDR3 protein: CASSGTGDNQPQHF. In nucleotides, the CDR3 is TGTGCCAGCAGTGGGACAGGGGACAATCAGCCCCAGCATTTT.

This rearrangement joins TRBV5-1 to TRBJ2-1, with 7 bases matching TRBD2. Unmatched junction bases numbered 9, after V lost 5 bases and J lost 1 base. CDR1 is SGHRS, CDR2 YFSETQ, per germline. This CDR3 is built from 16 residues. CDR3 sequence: CASRRERAPSYNEQFF. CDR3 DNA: TGCGCCAGCAGGCGGGAGCGGGCACCATCCTACAATGAGCAGTTCTTC.

The DNA for the CDR3 is TGTGCCAGCAGCCGGCAGGGATACGGTGGCTACACCTTC. Its translation: CASSRQGYGGYTF. The J gene is TRBJ1-2, the V gene TRBV3-1 (or the pseudogene TRBV3-2); weak D call: TRBD1 (5 bases). The V gene's germline CDR1 is LGHDT and CDR2 YNNKEL (reference sequence). This CDR3 is 13 amino acids long. V lost 4 bases, J lost 7 bases, and 13 bases lay in between.

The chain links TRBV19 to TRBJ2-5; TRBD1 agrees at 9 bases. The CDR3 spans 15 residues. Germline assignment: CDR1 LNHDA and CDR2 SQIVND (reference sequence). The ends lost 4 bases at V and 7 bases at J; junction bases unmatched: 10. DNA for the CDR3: TGTGCCAGTAGTACTCCCGGGACAGGGATGGGGACCCAGTACTTC. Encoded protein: CASSTPGTGMGTQYF.

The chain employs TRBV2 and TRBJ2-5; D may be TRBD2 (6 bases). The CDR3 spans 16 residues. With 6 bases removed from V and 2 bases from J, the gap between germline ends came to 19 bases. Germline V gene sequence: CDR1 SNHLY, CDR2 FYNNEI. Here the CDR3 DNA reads TGTGCCAGCAGGGCCGCGGGACGCGGGAAGCAAGAGACCCAGTACTTC. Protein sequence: CASRAAGRGKQETQYF.

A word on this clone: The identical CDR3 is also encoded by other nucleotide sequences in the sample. The CDR3 DNA sequence: TGTGCCAGCAGCTTAGGACAGGGGCGCTACGAGCAGTACTTC. Translating it yields CASSLGQGRYEQYF. The V gene is TRBV7-2, the J gene TRBJ2-7, with 8 bases fitting TRBD1. The CDR3 is made up of 14 amino acids. Germline loops: CDR1 SGHTA, CDR2 FQGNSA. Trimming took 1 base from V and 3 from J; bases not matched to a gene: 2.

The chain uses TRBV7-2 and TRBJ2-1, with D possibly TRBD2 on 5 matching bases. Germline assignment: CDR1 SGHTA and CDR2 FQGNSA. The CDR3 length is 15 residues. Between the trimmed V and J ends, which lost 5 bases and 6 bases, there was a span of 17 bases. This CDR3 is CASSPSGFRGNEQFF. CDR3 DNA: TGTGCCAGCAGCCCGAGTGGCTTCCGGGGCAATGAGCAGTTCTTC.

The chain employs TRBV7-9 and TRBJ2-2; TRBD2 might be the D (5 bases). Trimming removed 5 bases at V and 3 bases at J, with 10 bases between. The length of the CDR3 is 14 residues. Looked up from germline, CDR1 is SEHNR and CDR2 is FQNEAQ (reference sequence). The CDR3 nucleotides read TGTGCCAGCAGCCCCGGACTTCACACCGGGGAGCTGTTTTTT. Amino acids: CASSPGLHTGELFF.

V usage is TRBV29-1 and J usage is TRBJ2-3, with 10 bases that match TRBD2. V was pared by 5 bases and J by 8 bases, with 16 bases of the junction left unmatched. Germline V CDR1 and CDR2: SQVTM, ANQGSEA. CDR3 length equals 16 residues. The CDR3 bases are TGCAGCGTTCGGTCCGCGGGGACTAGCGCCATCAGTACGCAGTATTTT. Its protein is CSVRSAGTSAISTQYF.

The CDR3 region has the DNA TGTGCCAGTAGTATGGGGCGTGACGAGCAGTACTTC. Translated: CASSMGRDEQYF. The chain employs TRBV19 and TRBJ2-7; the D gene is possibly TRBD1 (5 bases). This CDR3 is 12 amino acids long. Germline loops: CDR1 LNHDA, CDR2 SQIVND (reference sequence). Trimming removed 3 bases from V and 5 bases from J, with 8 bases in between. Based on the CDR3 plus reference TRBV19 and TRBJ2-7, the full variable domain is DGGITQSPKYLFRKEGQNVTLSCEQNLNHDAMYWYRQDPGQGLRLIYYSQIVNDFQKGDIAEGYSVSREKKESFPLTVTSAQKNPTAFYLCASSMGRDEQYFGPGTRLTVT.

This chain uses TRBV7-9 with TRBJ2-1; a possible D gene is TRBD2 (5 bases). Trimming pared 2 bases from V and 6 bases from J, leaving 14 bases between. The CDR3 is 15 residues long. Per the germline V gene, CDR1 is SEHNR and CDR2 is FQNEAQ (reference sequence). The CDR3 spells CASSLIRLAGNEQFF. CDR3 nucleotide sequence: TGTGCCAGCAGCTTAATAAGGCTAGCCGGCAATGAGCAGTTCTTC.

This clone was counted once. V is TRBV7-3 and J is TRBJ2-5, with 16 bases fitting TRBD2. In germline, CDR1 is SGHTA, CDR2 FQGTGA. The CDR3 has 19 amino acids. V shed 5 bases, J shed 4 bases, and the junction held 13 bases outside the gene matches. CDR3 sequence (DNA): TGTGCCAGCAGCCAAAAAGGGACTAGCGGGAGGGGGGCCCGAGAGACCCAGTACTTC. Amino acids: CASSQKGTSGRGARETQYF.